These 29 T cell receptor beta chains share one sample of origin, sequenced in a study of blood T cell repertoires in COVID-19. The repertoire was sequenced with immunoSEQ multiplex PCR; TCRdb's copy has only in-frame clones and lacks some. The sample includes fewer than 200,000 clones, 88% seen only once; the top ten take about 6.3%. The sequenced sample consisted of peripheral blood. Receptors originate from a man aged 35-49 years with active or convalescent COVID-19.

The gene calls are TRBV19 and TRBJ2-1; 8 bases agree with TRBD2. V lost 3 bases and J lost 3; bases outside the gene matches: 4. Germline V gives CDR1 LNHDA, CDR2 SQIVND (reference sequence). The length of the CDR3 is 15 residues. CDR3 protein: CASSIRGGYYNEQFF. The CDR3 bases are TGTGCCAGTAGTATTCGCGGGGGGTACTACAATGAGCAGTTCTTC.

CDR3 amino acids: CASSPTDRDSYEQYF. CDR3 nucleotides: TGTGCCAGCAGCCCAACTGACCGGGACAGCTACGAGCAGTACTTC. The chain combines TRBV28 with TRBJ2-7; 7 nucleotides align to TRBD1. The CDR3 has 15 residues. The ends lost 6 bases at V and 3 bases at J; junction bases unmatched: 11. Germline CDR1 is MDHEN and CDR2 is SYDVKM.

The chain couples TRBV30 to TRBJ1-1, with D hard to call. This CDR3 is 12 amino acids long. From germline, CDR1 is GTSNPN and CDR2 SVGIG (reference sequence). V lost 7 bases to trimming and J lost 2 bases, with 11 bases between them. The CDR3 loop is CALDRVNTEAFF. CDR3 DNA sequence: TGTGCCTTGGATCGGGTAAACACTGAAGCTTTCTTT.

This rearrangement joins TRBV19 to TRBJ1-1; D is possibly TRBD1 (5 bases). Per germline, CDR1 LNHDA and CDR2 SQIVND (reference sequence). The V gene lost 1 base and the J gene lost 0 bases, with 9 bases spanning the gap. The CDR3 has 15 amino acids. CDR3 loop: CASSIGRDLNTEAFF. The CDR3 nucleotides read TGTGCCAGTAGTATAGGGAGGGACCTGAACACTGAAGCTTTCTTT. The variable domain in full, with the rest retrieved from reference TRBV19 and TRBJ1-1, is DGGITQSPKYLFRKEGQNVTLSCEQNLNHDAMYWYRQDPGQGLRLIYYSQIVNDFQKGDIAEGYSVSREKKESFPLTVTSAQKNPTAFYLCASSIGRDLNTEAFFGQGTRLTVV.

This clone came up once. This chain connects TRBV28 to TRBJ2-7, with 11 bases fitting TRBD2. Germline CDR1 is MDHEN and CDR2 is SYDVKM. Trimming took 6 bases from V and 2 from J; bases not matched to a gene: 12. CDR3 length equals 17 residues. CDR3 DNA sequence: TGTGCCAGCAGGGTCTCCGGGACTAGCGGAAAACCCTACGAGCAGTACTTC. Translated: CASRVSGTSGKPYEQYF.

This rearrangement joins TRBV18 to TRBJ2-7; 7 bases align to TRBD2. CDR3 size: 13 residues. Germline loops: CDR1 KGHSH, CDR2 LQKENI. The V and J ends lost 2 bases and 5 bases, in that order; junction bases with no gene match: 3. The DNA for the CDR3 is TGTGCCAGCTCACCAGGGAGGGACGACGAGCAGTACTTC. Encoded protein: CASSPGRDDEQYF. Variable domain in full (rest from reference TRBV18 and TRBJ2-7): NAGVMQNPRHLVRRRGQEARLRCSPMKGHSHVYWYRQLPEEGLKFMVYLQKENIIDESGMPKERFSAEFPKEGPSILRIQQVVRGDSAAYFCASSPGRDDEQYFGPGTRLTVT.

This chain joins TRBV6-6 and TRBJ1-3, with D perhaps TRBD1 (6 bases). CDR1 is MNHNY, CDR2 SVGAGI, per germline (reference sequence). The CDR3 length is 15 residues. Trimming left V 7 bases short and J 0 bases short, with 13 bases between. The CDR3: CASNPQGGSGNTIYF. The DNA of the CDR3 is TGTGCCAGCAACCCACAGGGCGGCTCTGGAAACACCATATATTTT.

The genes are TRBV11-2 and TRBJ2-5; 11 bases match TRBD1. The V segment lost 4 bases and the J segment 5 bases; nucleotides outside the gene matches: 9. CDR1 SGHAT and CDR2 FQNNGV come from the germline V gene. The CDR3 contains 16 residues. The CDR3 DNA follows: TGTGCCAGCAGCTCGGAGGGGACAGGGGGGTTGGAGACCCAGTACTTC. Translation: CASSSEGTGGLETQYF.

V and J are TRBV2 and TRBJ2-7; tentative D call: TRBD2 (6 bases). In germline, CDR1 is SNHLY, CDR2 FYNNEI. The ends were cut back, 11 bases at V and 1 base at J, with 12 bases in the middle. The CDR3 spans 12 residues. CDR3 in amino acids: CAVRGKSYEQYF. CDR3 bases: TGTGCCGTCCGGGGGAAATCCTACGAGCAGTACTTC.

This chain links TRBV19 with TRBJ1-1; TRBD1 matches at 7 bases. The length of the CDR3 is 18 residues. Looked up from germline, CDR1 is LNHDA and CDR2 is SQIVND (reference sequence). V shed 5 bases and J 1 base; nucleotides not matched to a gene: 16. Written as DNA, the CDR3 is TGTGCCAGTAGTGGGGGTGAGGGACAGAAAATGAAGAACACTGAAGCTTTCTTT. As protein: CASSGGEGQKMKNTEAFF.

The chain links TRBV19 to TRBJ1-5; TRBD1 might be the D (5 bases). Deletions cut 5 bases from V and 2 bases from J, with 16 bases between. CDR3 size: 16 residues. CDR1 and CDR2 from the germline V gene are LNHDA and SQIVND (reference sequence). In DNA form, the CDR3 reads TGTGCCAGTAGTGCACCGGGGGTACGAGGCAATCAGCCCCAGCATTTT. Translating it yields CASSAPGVRGNQPQHF. The full variable domain, completed using reference TRBV19 and TRBJ1-5, is DGGITQSPKYLFRKEGQNVTLSCEQNLNHDAMYWYRQDPGQGLRLIYYSQIVNDFQKGDIAEGYSVSREKKESFPLTVTSAQKNPTAFYLCASSAPGVRGNQPQHFGDGTRLSIL.

The J gene is TRBJ1-3, the V gene TRBV2; 8 bases agree with TRBD1. From germline, CDR1 is SNHLY and CDR2 FYNNEI. This CDR3 region has 17 residues. Losses at the gene ends were 6 bases for V and 4 bases for J; bases not matched to a gene: 14. The CDR3 spells CASSLGSGGARGNTIYF. DNA of the CDR3: TGTGCCAGCAGCTTAGGGTCAGGGGGCGCGAGGGGAAACACCATATATTTT.

The chain combines TRBV9 with TRBJ1-5, with D tentatively TRBD1 (5 bases). The CDR3 consists of 16 residues. Looked up from germline, CDR1 is SGDLS and CDR2 is YYNGEE. V lost 8 bases to trimming and J lost 3 bases, with 21 bases between them. CDR3 in DNA: TGTGCCAGAACAGGCGGTGACTGGACGAACAATCAGCCCCAGCATTTT. Its protein product is CARTGGDWTNNQPQHF.

The DNA for the CDR3 is TGTGCCAGCATCGGGACAGGGACCTGCCAAGAGACCCAGTACTTC. It encodes CASIGTGTCQETQYF. The chain joins TRBV21-1 to TRBJ2-5; the table's D call of TRBD1 was not tested on the DNA. TRBV21-1 is recorded as a pseudogene. There are 15 residues in the CDR3.

V gene TRBV28 combines with J gene TRBJ2-2, with no clear D. In germline, CDR1 is MDHEN, CDR2 SYDVKM. Deletions cut 5 bases from V and 2 bases from J, with 12 bases between. The CDR3 runs to 15 residues. The CDR3 loop is CASSPSYSNTGELFF. CDR3 coding DNA: TGTGCCAGCAGTCCCTCTTACAGTAACACCGGGGAGCTGTTTTTT.

V usage is TRBV28 and J usage is TRBJ1-5; the match to TRBD1 covers 8 bases. Germline V gene lookup returns CDR1 MDHEN and CDR2 SYDVKM. The CDR3 extends over 15 amino acids. V trimming: 5 bases; J trimming: 4 bases; junction bases outside the gene matches: 7. The CDR3 DNA is TGTGCCAGCAGTGCACCGGGACAGGTGAATCAGCCCCAGCATTTT. This gives the protein CASSAPGQVNQPQHF.

The rearrangement joins TRBV5-4 to TRBJ1-2; TRBD1 agrees at 7 bases. This CDR3 contains 13 residues. The V gene end was trimmed by 4 bases and the J gene end by 4 bases; junction bases not matched to a gene: 4. CDR1 SGHNT and CDR2 YYREEE come from the germline V gene (reference sequence). In DNA form, the CDR3 reads TGTGCCAGCAGCATGACAGGGACCTATGGCTACACCTTC. This codes for CASSMTGTYGYTF.

V and J are TRBV5-1 and TRBJ1-6; tentative D call: TRBD1 (6 bases). CDR3 size: 15 residues. Germline lookup yields CDR1 SGHRS and CDR2 YFSETQ. Trimming cost V 0 bases and J 8 bases, with 12 bases left between them. Here the CDR3 reads CASSLAGEGDSPLHF. CDR3 nucleotide sequence: TGCGCCAGCAGCTTGGCTGGAGAGGGGGATTCACCCCTCCACTTT.

This sequence joins TRBV7-9 and TRBJ2-2, with D uncertain. The CDR3 has 12 residues. The V and J ends lost 3 bases and 7 bases respectively, with 6 bases between them. From germline, CDR1 is SEHNR and CDR2 FQNEAQ (reference sequence). The CDR3 spells CASSFNGGELFF. CDR3 bases: TGTGCCAGCAGCTTTAACGGCGGGGAGCTGTTTTTT.

The rearrangement joins TRBV28 to TRBJ2-3; perhaps TRBD2 as D (5 bases). The CDR3 covers 13 residues. The germline V and J ends were trimmed by 7 bases and 3 bases, with 11 bases remaining between them. The germline CDR1 and CDR2 sequences are MDHEN and SYDVKM. CDR3 amino acids: CASNEGRTDTQYF. In nucleotides, the CDR3 is TGTGCCAGCAACGAGGGCCGTACAGATACGCAGTATTTT.

This chain joins TRBV5-1 and TRBJ1-6; D unclear. Trimming removed 2 bases from V and 5 bases from J, with 8 bases in between. CDR1 SGHRS and CDR2 YFSETQ come from the germline V gene. This CDR3 is 14 amino acids long. The CDR3 DNA follows: TGCGCCAGCAGCTTTGGAGGAAATAATTCACCCCTCCACTTT. Translation gives CASSFGGNNSPLHF.

CDR3 DNA sequence: TGTGCCTGGAGCGGGGACACCCACTATGGCTACACCTTC. It translates to CAWSGDTHYGYTF. The chain recombines TRBV30 with TRBJ1-2, with D possibly TRBD1 on 6 matching bases. V was pared by 3 bases and J by 3 bases, with 11 bases between. This CDR3 spans 13 amino acids. CDR1 is GTSNPN and CDR2 is SVGIG in the germline V gene (reference sequence). Filled out from reference TRBV30 and TRBJ1-2, the complete variable domain reads SQTIHQWPATLVQPVGSPLSLECTVEGTSNPNLYWYRQAAGRGLQLLFYSVGIGQISSEVPQNLSASRPQDRQFILSSKKLLLSDSGFYLCAWSGDTHYGYTFGSGTRLTVV.

The chain recombines TRBV7-2 with TRBJ2-2, with 13 positions matching TRBD2. CDR3 length: 17 residues. Germline CDR1 is SGHTA and CDR2 is FQGNSA. J lost 5 bases, V lost 1 base, and 4 bases had no gene match. CDR3 in DNA: TGTGCCAGCAGCTTAGGGACTAGCGGGAGAAAGACCGGGGAGCTGTTTTTT. Amino acid sequence: CASSLGTSGRKTGELFF. The full variable domain, its missing parts supplied by reference TRBV7-2 and TRBJ2-2, is GAGVSQSPSNKVTEKGKDVELRCDPISGHTALYWYRQSLGQGLEFLIYFQGNSAPDKSGLPSDRFSAERTGGSVSTLTIQRTQQEDSAVYLCASSLGTSGRKTGELFFGEGSRLTVL.

V usage is TRBV3-1 (or the pseudogene TRBV3-2) and J usage is TRBJ2-1; D possibly corresponds to TRBD1 (6 bases). CDR1 LGHDT and CDR2 YNNKEL come from the germline V gene (reference sequence). The CDR3 sequence is 14 residues long. V lost 3 bases, J lost 10 bases, and 16 bases lay in between. The CDR3 region has the DNA TGTGCCAGCAGCCAGTACTCTCAGGGGCAGGAGCAGTTCTTC. Translation: CASSQYSQGQEQFF.

This chain uses TRBV4-2 with TRBJ2-6; perhaps TRBD2 as D (5 bases). The CDR3 runs 17 residues. V lost 4 bases and J lost 2, with 15 bases in between. The germline V gene encodes CDR1 LGHNA and CDR2 YNFKEQ. The CDR3 sequence: CASSPSERSPGANVLTF. The CDR3 nucleotides read TGTGCCAGCAGCCCGAGTGAGCGGTCACCTGGGGCCAACGTCCTGACTTTC.

V and J are TRBV7-2 and TRBJ2-3; 7 positions match TRBD1. Germline-derived CDR1 and CDR2 are SGHTA and FQGNSA. This CDR3 has 15 residues. Trimming cost V 6 bases and J 0 bases; bases outside gene matches: 6. CDR3 bases: TGTGCCAGCAGGAGAGAACAGGGGAGCACAGATACGCAGTATTTT. Translation: CASRREQGSTDTQYF. Filled out from reference TRBV7-2 and TRBJ2-3, the complete variable domain reads GAGVSQSPSNKVTEKGKDVELRCDPISGHTALYWYRQSLGQGLEFLIYFQGNSAPDKSGLPSDRFSAERTGGSVSTLTIQRTQQEDSAVYLCASRREQGSTDTQYFGPGTRLTVL.

The chain has TRBV11-1 and TRBJ2-7, with TRBD2 matching over 12 bases. The V and J ends lost 3 bases and 7 bases, in that order; junction bases with no gene match: 4. The CDR3 spans 14 residues. Germline CDR1 SGHAT, CDR2 FQDESV (reference sequence). The CDR3 DNA reads as TGTGCCAGCAGCTTCCCTAGCGGGGGGGGAGAGCAGTACTTC. Residues: CASSFPSGGGEQYF.

This chain links TRBV18 with TRBJ2-3; D gene ambiguous. Germline CDR1 and CDR2: KGHSH and LQKENI. The CDR3 covers 14 residues. V dropped 6 bases and J dropped 0 bases, with 10 bases sitting between them. CDR3: CASSPVVSTDTQYF. CDR3 sequence (DNA): TGTGCCAGCTCGCCGGTCGTTAGCACAGATACGCAGTATTTT.

This clone has just one count. V usage is TRBV20-1 and J usage is TRBJ2-7, with 10 bases matching TRBD1. The CDR3 has 14 amino acids. V was clipped by 3 bases and J by 5 bases; unmatched bases: 7. Germline CDR1 and CDR2: DFQATT and SNEGSKA (reference sequence). CDR3 nucleotide sequence: TGCAGTGCTAGTTGGACAGGGGGGATCCACGAGCAGTACTTC. Its protein is CSASWTGGIHEQYF.